These 13 T cell receptor beta chains were all obtained from the same sample, sequenced in a study of early T cells in non-severe SARS-CoV-2 infection. Each CDR3 protein is one row after TCRdb ran MiXCR on the 5' RACE reads. The table includes roughly 66,000 distinct CDR3 sequences, approximately 9% detected once. The sequenced material came from whole blood. These receptors originate from an adult who was a healthcare worker with PCR-confirmed SARS-CoV-2 infection or an uninfected control (not recorded which).

The chain employs TRBV9 and TRBJ2-3, with 11 bases lining up with TRBD2. This CDR3 has 14 residues. Germline V gives CDR1 SGDLS, CDR2 YYNGEE. Unmatched junction bases numbered 0, after V lost 3 bases and J lost 3 bases. CDR3 amino acids: CASSGTSGTDTQYF. Written as DNA, the CDR3 is TGTGCCAGCAGCGGGACTAGCGGGACAGATACGCAGTATTTT. The entire variable domain, with the rest obtained from reference TRBV9 and TRBJ2-3, is as follows: DSGVTQTPKHLITATGQRVTLRCSPRSGDLSVYWYQQSLDQGLQFLIQYYNGEERAKGNILERFSAQQFPDLHSELNLSSLELGDSALYFCASSGTSGTDTQYFGPGTRLTVL.

This chain connects TRBV30 to TRBJ1-1, with D uncertain. This CDR3 spans 11 amino acids. From germline, CDR1 is GTSNPN and CDR2 SVGIG (reference sequence). Trimming pared 3 bases from V and 2 bases from J, leaving 4 bases between. The CDR3 loop reads CAWRANTEAFF. In DNA form, the CDR3 reads TGTGCCTGGAGAGCTAACACTGAAGCTTTCTTT. Full variable domain (outside the CDR3, taken from reference TRBV30 and TRBJ1-1): SQTIHQWPATLVQPVGSPLSLECTVEGTSNPNLYWYRQAAGRGLQLLFYSVGIGQISSEVPQNLSASRPQDRQFILSSKKLLLSDSGFYLCAWRANTEAFFGQGTRLTVV.

In the case of this clonotype: This may be a read error, as it is one base from a much larger clone. As the CDR3 is not closed by the conserved phenylalanine or tryptophan, this likely results from a read error. The chain is built from TRBV2 and TRBJ2-1, with D possibly matching TRBD1 (5 bases). CDR1 SNHLY and CDR2 FYNNEI come from the germline V gene. The V end lost 6 bases, the J end lost 12 bases, and 27 bases lay between the germline ends. The CDR3 is made up of 16 amino acids. This chain's CDR3 is CASRLRQWGITLVQFS. The DNA of the CDR3 is TGTGCCAGCAGGTTGCGGCAGTGGGGCATCACGTTGGTGCAGTTCTCC.

This clonotype came up many times. The rearrangement links TRBV5-1 to TRBJ2-1; D might be TRBD2 (6 bases). Trimming took off 4 bases at V and 4 bases at J, with 12 bases between the two ends. CDR3 length equals 14 residues. In germline, CDR1 is SGHRS, CDR2 YFSETQ. As DNA, the CDR3 is TGCGCCAGCAGCGGCCGGGACTTATACAATGAGCAGTTCTTC. Translation gives CASSGRDLYNEQFF.

This clonotype occurred a few times. This chain links TRBV11-2 with TRBJ2-3; 8 nucleotides align to TRBD2. CDR3 length: 14 residues. Trimming at V came to 5 bases and at J to 2 bases, leaving 3 bases not matched to a gene. Germline V CDR1 and CDR2: SGHAT, FQNNGV. CDR3: CASSRGGHTDTQYF. CDR3 nucleotide sequence: TGTGCCAGCAGCCGGGGGGGTCACACAGATACGCAGTATTTT.

The chain joins TRBV7-9 to TRBJ2-1, with D hard to call. The CDR3 has 13 residues. The V end was cut by 4 bases, the J end by 7 bases, with 11 bases between. Germline V gene sequence: CDR1 SEHNR, CDR2 FQNEAQ (reference sequence). The CDR3 region has the DNA TGTGCCAGCAGCTCAGGACGTGGGAATGAGCAGTTCTTC. This gives the protein CASSSGRGNEQFF.

This clonotype was recorded many times. This rearrangement joins TRBV5-1 to TRBJ2-3, with D perhaps TRBD2 (6 bases). The CDR3 runs 16 residues. CDR1 and CDR2 (germline): SGHRS, YFSETQ. Trimming cost V 4 bases and J 0 bases, with 15 bases left between them. This CDR3 reads CASSLDGSGSTDTQYF. CDR3 in DNA: TGCGCCAGCAGCCTGGACGGGAGTGGGAGCACAGATACGCAGTATTTT.

The rearrangement joins TRBV3-1 to TRBJ2-5; D is uncertain. V was shortened by 7 bases and J by 4 bases, with 13 bases between the two germline ends. Germline loops: CDR1 LGHDT, CDR2 YNNKEL (reference sequence). The CDR3 has 13 amino acids. Here the CDR3 DNA reads TGTGCCAGCAACCGAGAGGCGCGAGAGACCCAGTACTTC. Its protein is CASNREARETQYF.

This clonotype showed up many times. The CDR3 region has the DNA TGCAGTGCTAGAGCAAACCGGGACAGGCTCTACGAGCAGTACTTC. Translation gives CSARANRDRLYEQYF. The chain couples TRBV20-1 to TRBJ2-7; 8 bases align to TRBD1. The CDR3 loop spans 15 amino acids. V trimming: 1 base; J trimming: 3 bases; junction bases outside the gene matches: 8. In germline, CDR1 is DFQATT, CDR2 SNEGSKA (reference sequence).

This clonotype appeared a few times. This rearrangement joins TRBV2 to TRBJ2-3; TRBD1 might be the D (6 bases). CDR1 and CDR2 (germline): SNHLY, FYNNEI. V was clipped by 1 base and J by 5 bases, with 13 bases between them. The CDR3 contains 15 residues. This CDR3 is CASSEVRGTGDTQYF. The CDR3 nucleotides read TGTGCCAGCAGTGAAGTGAGGGGGACGGGAGATACGCAGTATTTT.

This clonotype has just a few counts. The gene calls are TRBV11-3 and TRBJ2-7; 9 bases line up with TRBD1. Trimming cost V 5 bases and J 7 bases; bases outside gene matches: 6. CDR3 size: 13 residues. The V gene's germline CDR1 is SGHNT and CDR2 YENEEA. The CDR3 sequence is CASSNRGLGEQYF. Here the CDR3 DNA reads TGTGCCAGCAGCAACAGGGGGCTAGGGGAGCAGTACTTC.

This chain links TRBV7-8 with TRBJ2-3; D gene unclear. Germline CDR1 and CDR2: SGHVS and FQNEAQ. This CDR3 is built from 14 residues. The V gene lost 4 bases and the J gene lost 1 base, with 9 bases spanning the gap. CDR3 loop: CASSSNPRTDTQYF. CDR3 DNA: TGTGCCAGCAGCTCCAACCCCCGCACAGATACGCAGTATTTT.

This clonotype occurred many times. The gene calls are TRBV7-2 and TRBJ1-1, with a possible D match to TRBD1 (6 bases). The germline V gene has CDR1 SGHTA and CDR2 FQGNSA. The CDR3 has 13 residues. Trimming left V 5 bases short and J 3 bases short, with 10 bases between. CDR3 amino acids: CASSPQGYTEAFF. CDR3 sequence (DNA): TGTGCCAGCAGCCCCCAGGGGTACACTGAAGCTTTCTTT. Full variable domain (missing parts from reference TRBV7-2 and TRBJ1-1): GAGVSQSPSNKVTEKGKDVELRCDPISGHTALYWYRQSLGQGLEFLIYFQGNSAPDKSGLPSDRFSAERTGGSVSTLTIQRTQQEDSAVYLCASSPQGYTEAFFGQGTRLTVV.